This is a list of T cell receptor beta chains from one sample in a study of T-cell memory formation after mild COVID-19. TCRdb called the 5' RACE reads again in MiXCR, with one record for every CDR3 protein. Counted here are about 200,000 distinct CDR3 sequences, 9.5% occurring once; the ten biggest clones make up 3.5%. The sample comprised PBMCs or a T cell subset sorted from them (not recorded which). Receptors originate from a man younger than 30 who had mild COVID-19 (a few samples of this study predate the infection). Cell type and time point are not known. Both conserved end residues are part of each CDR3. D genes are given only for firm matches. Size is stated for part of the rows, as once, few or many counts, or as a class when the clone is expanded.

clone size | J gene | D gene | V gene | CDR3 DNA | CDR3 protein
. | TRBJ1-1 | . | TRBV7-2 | TGTGCCAGCAGCTTGGCTACAGGTTCTGAAGCTTTCTTT | CASSLATGSEAFF
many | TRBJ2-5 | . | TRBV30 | TGTGCCTGGAGTGAGGAGTGGCAAGAGACCCAGTACTTC | CAWSEEWQETQYF
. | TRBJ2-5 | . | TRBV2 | TGTGCCTCCTACGGGGACCTCGGAGAGACCCAGTACTTC | CASYGDLGETQYF
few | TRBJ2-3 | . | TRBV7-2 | TGTGCCAGCAGCTCTTACCCCCGTGTGGGGAGCACAGATACGCAGTATTTT | CASSSYPRVGSTDTQYF
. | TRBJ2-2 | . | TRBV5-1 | TGCGCCAGCAGCATCGGACCGGCGAACACCGGGGAGCTGTTTTTT | CASSIGPANTGELFF
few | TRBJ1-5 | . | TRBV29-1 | TGCAGCGTTGTTCAGGGGATGAATCAGCCCCAGCATTTT | CSVVQGMNQPQHF
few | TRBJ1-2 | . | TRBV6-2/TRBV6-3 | TGTGCCAGCAGTGGGACAATTCGTAACTATGGCTACACCTTC | CASSGTIRNYGYTF
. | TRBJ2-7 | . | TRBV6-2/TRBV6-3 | TGTGCCAGCAGAACGGCCCAGAACTACGAGCAGTACTTC | CASRTAQNYEQYF
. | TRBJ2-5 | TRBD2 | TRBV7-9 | TGTGCCAGCAGCTTACCTAGCGGGGGGTTTCGAGAGACCCAGTACTTC | CASSLPSGGFRETQYF
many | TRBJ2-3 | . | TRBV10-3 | TGTGCCATCAGTGAGTCGAGGCGGGGCACAGATACGCAGTATTTT | CAISESRRGTDTQYF
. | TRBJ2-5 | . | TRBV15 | TGTGCCACCAGCAGAGATCCGGCCCCGGGGGAGACCCAGTACTTC | CATSRDPAPGETQYF
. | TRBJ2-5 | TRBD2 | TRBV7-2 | TGTGCCAGCAGCTCATCCGGGACTAGCGGGCAGTACCAAGAGACCCAGTACTTC | CASSSSGTSGQYQETQYF
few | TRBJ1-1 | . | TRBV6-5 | TGTGCCAGCACCCGAAACACTGAAGCTTTCTTT | CASTRNTEAFF
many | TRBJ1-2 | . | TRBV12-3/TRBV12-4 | TGTGCCAGCAGTTTAACCTCGAGCTATGGCTACACCTTC | CASSLTSSYGYTF
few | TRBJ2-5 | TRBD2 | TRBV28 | TGTGCCAGCAGCCAACCCGGGGGTCGGGAGGCGACCCAGTACTTC | CASSQPGGREATQYF
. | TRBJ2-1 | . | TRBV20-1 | TGCAGTGCTAGAGCTCGGACAGCGAGCTCCTACAATGAGCAGTTCTTC | CSARARTASSYNEQFF
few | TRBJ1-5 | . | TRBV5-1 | TGCGCCAGCAGCTTTTCAGGGGCTCGGGTGGAGCCCCAGCATTTT | CASSFSGARVEPQHF
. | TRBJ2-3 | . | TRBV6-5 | TGTGCCAGCAGTTACGGGGGCAGCCGCACAGATACGCAGTATTTT | CASSYGGSRTDTQYF
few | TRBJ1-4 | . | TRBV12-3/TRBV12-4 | TGTGCCAGCAGTTTAGTCCCCCAGGCAACTAATGAAAAACTGTTTTTT | CASSLVPQATNEKLFF
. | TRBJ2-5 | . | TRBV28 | TGTGCCAGCAGTACCCCCCGCCCGGTCAGTGGGGAAGAGACCCAGTACTTC | CASSTPRPVSGEETQYF
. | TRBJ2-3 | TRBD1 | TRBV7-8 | TGTGCCAGCAGCTTAGGGACAGGGCTGAGGACAGATACGCAGTATTTT | CASSLGTGLRTDTQYF
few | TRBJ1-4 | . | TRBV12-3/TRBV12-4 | TGTGCCAGCAGTTTGTCAGACAATGAAAAACTGTTTTTT | CASSLSDNEKLFF
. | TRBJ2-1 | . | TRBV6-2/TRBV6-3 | TGTGCCAGCAGTATGCCCCGACTGTACAATGAGCAGTTCTTC | CASSMPRLYNEQFF
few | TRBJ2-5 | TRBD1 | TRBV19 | TGTGCCAGTAGTCCGGGACAGGGTACGGAGACCCAGTACTTC | CASSPGQGTETQYF
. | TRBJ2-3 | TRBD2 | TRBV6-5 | TGTGCCAGCAGTTACCGGGGGGAGGTAGATACGCAGTATTTT | CASSYRGEVDTQYF
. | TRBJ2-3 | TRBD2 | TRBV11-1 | TGTGCCAGCAGCCGGGGGGTTGATGCAGATACGCAGTATTTT | CASSRGVDADTQYF
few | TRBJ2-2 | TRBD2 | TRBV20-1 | TGCAGTGCTAGAGCTGCTGGCGGGGGGCCTATCGGGGAGCTGTTTTTT | CSARAAGGGPIGELFF
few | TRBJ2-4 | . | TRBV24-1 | TGTGCCACCAGTGATGGGTCTCTAGCCAAAAACATTCAGTACTTC | CATSDGSLAKNIQYF
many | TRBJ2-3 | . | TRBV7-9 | TGTGCCAGCAGTTGGTTCCGACGGCGATTCACAGATACGCAGTATTTT | CASSWFRRRFTDTQYF
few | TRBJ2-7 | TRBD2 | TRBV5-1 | TGCGCCAGCAGCTGGGGACTAGCGGGGGGAACCTACGAGCAGTACTTC | CASSWGLAGGTYEQYF
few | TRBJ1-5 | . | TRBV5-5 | TGTGCCAGCAGCTTGGAAAGCTCGGGAGGGCCCCAGCATTTT | CASSLESSGGPQHF
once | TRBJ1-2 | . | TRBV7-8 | TGTGCCAGCAGCTTAGTTGGGGCCAACTATGGCTACACCTTC | CASSLVGANYGYTF
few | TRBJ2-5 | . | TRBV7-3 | TGTGCCAGCAGCTTTGAGTCTTTTCGGGAGACCCAGTACTTC | CASSFESFRETQYF
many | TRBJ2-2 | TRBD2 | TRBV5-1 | TGCGCCAGCAGCCCCCTAGCGGGGGGGAACACCGGGGAGCTGTTTTTT | CASSPLAGGNTGELFF
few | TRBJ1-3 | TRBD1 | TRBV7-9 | TGTGCCGGAGCACAGGGGAACTCTGGAAACACCATATATTTT | CAGAQGNSGNTIYF
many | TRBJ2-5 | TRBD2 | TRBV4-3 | TGCGCCAGCAGCCAAGAGCTAGCGGGGGGGCCGCGCTCAGAGACCCAGTACTTC | CASSQELAGGPRSETQYF
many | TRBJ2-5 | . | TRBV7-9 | TGTGCCAGCAGCCGAAGGGATTTCCAAGAGACCCAGTACTTC | CASSRRDFQETQYF
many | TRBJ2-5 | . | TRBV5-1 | TGCGCCAGCAAGCAGATTCAAGAGACCCAGTACTTC | CASKQIQETQYF
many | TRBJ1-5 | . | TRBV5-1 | TGCGCCAGCAGATACGGGGTTGGGGACAATCAGCCCCAGCATTTT | CASRYGVGDNQPQHF
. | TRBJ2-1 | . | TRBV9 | TGTGCCAGCAGCGTAGCTCCCGGCGGTCGGAGTAACAATGAGCAGTTCTTC | CASSVAPGGRSNNEQFF
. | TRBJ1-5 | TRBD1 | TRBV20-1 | TGCAGTGCTTCATCGACAGGGTATAGCAATCAGCCCCAGCATTTT | CSASSTGYSNQPQHF
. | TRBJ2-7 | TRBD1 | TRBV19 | TGTGCCAGTAGTCCTGGGACAGGGCTGACCTACGAGCAGTACTTC | CASSPGTGLTYEQYF
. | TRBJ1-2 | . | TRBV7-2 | TGTGCCAGTAACCTCGGCAGGGCATTCTATGGCTACACCTTC | CASNLGRAFYGYTF
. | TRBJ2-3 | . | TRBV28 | TGTGCCAGCAGTTCCACAGGGGATACGCAGTATTTT | CASSSTGDTQYF
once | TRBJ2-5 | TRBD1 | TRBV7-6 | TGTGCCAGCAGCTTGGGGGACAGTAAAGAGACCCAGTACTTC | CASSLGDSKETQYF
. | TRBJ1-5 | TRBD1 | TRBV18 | TGTGCCAGCTCATCACAGGGGAATCGGGTGGATCAGCCCCAGCATTTT | CASSSQGNRVDQPQHF
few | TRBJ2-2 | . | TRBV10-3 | TGTGCCATCACTGGGGTTCCCAACACCGGGGAGCTGTTTTTT | CAITGVPNTGELFF
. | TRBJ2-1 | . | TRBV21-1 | TGTGCCAGCAGCCCGGGACTAGCGAGCTCCTACAATGAGCAGTTCTTC | CASSPGLASSYNEQFF
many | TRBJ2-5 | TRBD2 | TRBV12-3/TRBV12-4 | TGTGCCAGCAGTTTCCGCGGGGGGGAAGAGACCCAGTACTTC | CASSFRGGEETQYF